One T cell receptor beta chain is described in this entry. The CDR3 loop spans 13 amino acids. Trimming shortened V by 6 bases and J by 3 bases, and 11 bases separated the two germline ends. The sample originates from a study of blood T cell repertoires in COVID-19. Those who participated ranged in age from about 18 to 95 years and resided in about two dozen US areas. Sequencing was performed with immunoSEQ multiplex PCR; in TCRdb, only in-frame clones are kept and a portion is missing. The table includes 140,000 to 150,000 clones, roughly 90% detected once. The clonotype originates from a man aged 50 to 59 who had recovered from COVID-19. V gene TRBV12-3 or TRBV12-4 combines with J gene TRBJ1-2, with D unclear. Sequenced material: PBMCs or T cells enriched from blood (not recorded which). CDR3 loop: CASRPQSHYGYTF. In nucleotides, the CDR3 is TGTGCCAGCAGGCCACAGTCCCACTATGGCTACACCTTC.